This T cell receptor beta chain appears in the sequencing data of a study of identical twins. Study observations and caveats: While abundant cord blood beta clonotypes carried fewer insertions, memory repertoires showed no such pattern. In zero-insertion analyses, partial confounding could arise from invariant MAIT and iNKT cells. With monozygotic twins, out-of-frame TCR alpha sharing exceeded what models estimated.

The CDR3 contains 18 residues. Germline loops: CDR1 SGHDN, CDR2 FVKESK. The V segment lost 1 base and the J segment 3 bases; nucleotides outside the gene matches: 10. This clonotype occurred many times. Its antigen is undetermined. A universal primer binding site was introduced by template switching. The final cDNA contained unique molecular identifiers. One entry per CDR3 protein results from TCRdb running MiXCR on the 5' RACE reads. This sample has 300,000 to 400,000 distinct CDR3 sequences, with 9% to 15% found just once. The same specimen was also included in a second study, on yellow fever vaccine responses in identical twins.

This receptor was identified in a woman under 30 in good health. The sequenced material came from CD8+ T cells sorted from blood. V gene TRBV14 combines with J gene TRBJ2-1, with 9 bases lining up with TRBD2. The CDR3 DNA follows: TGTGCCAGCAGCCAAGTCCCTTTGACTAGCGGTTACTACAATGAGCAGTTCTTC. Translated, it gives CASSQVPLTSGYYNEQFF. Together with reference TRBV14 and TRBJ2-1, the CDR3 gives the full variable domain: EAGVTQFPSHSVIEKGQTVTLRCDPISGHDNLYWYRRVMGKEIKFLLHFVKESKQDESGMPNNRFLAERTGGTYSTLKVQPAELEDSGVYFCASSQVPLTSGYYNEQFFGPGTRLTVL.